A single sample gave rise to the 29 T cell receptor beta chains below, sequenced in a study of regulatory T cells in long-lasting Graves disease. According to the study, TCR beta libraries were built with iRepertoire HTBI primers and CDR3-region Arm-PCR. MiXCR, applied by TCRdb to the multiplex PCR reads, yields one record per CDR3 protein. The table shows over 500,000 distinct CDR3 sequences, with approximately 15% occurring only once. Specified time point: newly diagnosed GD, antithyroid drugs for less than 3 months. The TCR library used RNA extracted from PBMCs. Another study also made use of these data, one on T cells in Graves' hyperthyroidism and ophthalmopathy.

The sample in question was peripheral blood mononuclear cells (PBMCs), obtained at new diagnosis, from a patient treated with antithyroid drugs. Receptors were obtained from a woman aged 30 to 39 with Graves disease.

This clonotype has more than one count but fewer than ten. The V call is TRBV6-1, the J call TRBJ2-1; 11 bases are shared with TRBD2. V lost 2 bases to trimming and J lost 0 bases; unmatched junction nucleotides: 6. CDR3 length: 18 amino acids. The germline V gene encodes CDR1 MNHNS and CDR2 SASEGT. The CDR3 nucleotides read TGTGCCAGCAGTGAATGGGGACTAGCGGATAGCTCCTACAATGAGCAGTTCTTC. Protein sequence: CASSEWGLADSSYNEQFF.

This clonotype has ten or more counts. This chain links TRBV11-2 with TRBJ2-7; weak D call: TRBD1 (5 bases). This CDR3 spans 15 amino acids. Trimming took 2 bases from V and 5 from J, leaving 16 bases between them. CDR1 is SGHAT and CDR2 is FQNNGV in the germline V gene. The CDR3 spells CASSLWGGVANEQYF. CDR3 bases: TGTGCCAGCAGCTTATGGGGCGGAGTGGCAAACGAGCAGTACTTC. Filled out from reference TRBV11-2 and TRBJ2-7, the complete variable domain reads EAGVAQSPRYKIIEKRQSVAFWCNPISGHATLYWYQQILGQGPKLLIQFQNNGVVDDSQLPKDRFSAERLKGVDSTLKIQPAKLEDSAVYLCASSLWGGVANEQYFGPGTRLTVT.

This clonotype has only a few counts. The gene calls are TRBV28 and TRBJ1-5; D gene uncertain. Trimming removed 6 bases from V and 1 base from J, with 7 bases in between. This CDR3 has 13 residues. Germline-derived CDR1 and CDR2 are MDHEN and SYDVKM. CDR3 DNA sequence: TGTGCCAGCAGGCTAGAGAGCAATCAGCCCCAGCATTTT. This translates into CASRLESNQPQHF.

This clonotype was seen at least ten times. The gene calls are TRBV2 and TRBJ2-5, with TRBD1 matching 8 bases. CDR3 size: 15 residues. Losses at the gene ends were 11 bases for V and 4 bases for J; bases not matched to a gene: 15. Germline V lookup: CDR1 SNHLY, CDR2 FYNNEI. The CDR3 DNA follows: TGTGCCGCCAGCCTGCTACAGGGGGGAATAGAGACCCAGTACTTC. Protein sequence: CAASLLQGGIETQYF. Drawing the rest from reference TRBV2 and TRBJ2-5, the complete variable domain is EPEVTQTPSHQVTQMGQEVILRCVPISNHLYFYWYRQILGQKVEFLVSFYNNEISEKSEIFDDQFSVERPDGSNFTLKIRSTKLEDSAMYFCAASLLQGGIETQYFGPGTRLLVL.

In this sample, this clonotype turned up a few times. The rearrangement links TRBV18 to TRBJ2-1; TRBD2 is a possible D gene (6 bases). V gave up 0 bases and J gave up 8 bases, with 20 bases separating them. Germline V gene data show CDR1 as KGHSH and CDR2 as LQKENI. The CDR3 runs to 17 residues. This CDR3 reads CASSPPIELVWRDEQFF. DNA of the CDR3: TGTGCCAGCTCACCACCCATTGAACTAGTTTGGAGGGATGAGCAGTTCTTC.

This clonotype was seen a handful of times. J is TRBJ1-5 and V is TRBV19; D uncertain. Trimming pared 5 bases from V and 1 base from J, leaving 15 bases between. The CDR3 has 16 amino acids. Germline assignment: CDR1 LNHDA and CDR2 SQIVND (reference sequence). CDR3 sequence (DNA): TGTGCCAGTAGTGGCCTAGGTTCTGGGAGCAATCAGCCCCAGCATTTT. It is translated as CASSGLGSGSNQPQHF.

The table lists this clonotype with a few counts. A read error is possible here, since a much larger clone lies one base away. The conserved phenylalanine or tryptophan normally closing the CDR3 is absent here, so this likely arose from a read error. The J gene is TRBJ2-4, the V gene TRBV2; D remains unclear. From germline, CDR1 is SNHLY and CDR2 FYNNEI. This CDR3 has 14 amino acids. Trimming removed 4 bases at V and 1 base at J, with 8 bases between. The CDR3 spells CASSGGRAKNIQYL. DNA of the CDR3: TGTGCCAGCAGTGGGGGAAGGGCCAAAAACATTCAGTACCTC.

This chain links TRBV5-4 with TRBJ2-3, with 7 nucleotides matching TRBD2. Looked up from germline, CDR1 is SGHNT and CDR2 is YYREEE (reference sequence). V lost 10 bases, J lost 5 bases, and 13 bases stayed unmatched. The CDR3 runs 14 residues. The CDR3: CAGSSGRSLDTQYF. The DNA for the CDR3 is TGTGCCGGATCTAGCGGACGGTCTTTAGATACGCAGTATTTT.

In its sample, this clonotype was seen many times. The chain links TRBV6-5 to TRBJ1-5; D is possibly TRBD1 (5 bases). The CDR3 loop spans 16 amino acids. Germline V lookup: CDR1 MNHEY, CDR2 SVGAGI. V was trimmed by 0 bases and J by 3 bases, leaving 12 bases between them. CDR3 region: CASSYSGVTANQPQHF. The DNA of the CDR3 is TGTGCCAGCAGTTACTCCGGAGTGACAGCCAATCAGCCCCAGCATTTT.

The chain links TRBV29-1 to TRBJ2-3, with D possibly being TRBD1 or TRBD2 (6 bases each). CDR1 is SQVTM and CDR2 is ANQGSEA in the germline V gene. This CDR3 is 14 amino acids long. The V gene lost 1 base and the J gene lost 2 bases, with 10 bases spanning the gap. The DNA of the CDR3 is TGCAGCGTTGAAGCGGGGGCGCCCACAGATACGCAGTATTTT. Its translation: CSVEAGAPTDTQYF.

The chain joins TRBV30 to TRBJ1-6; D gene ambiguous. V dropped 2 bases and J dropped 5 bases, with 7 bases sitting between them. The germline gives CDR1 GTSNPN, CDR2 SVGIG (reference sequence). The CDR3 is made up of 13 amino acids. The CDR3 DNA is TGTGCCTGGAGTTACGGGAATAATTCACCCCTCCACTTT. It encodes CAWSYGNNSPLHF.

J is TRBJ2-2 and V is TRBV5-1, with D unclear. The CDR3 is made up of 14 amino acids. The V gene's germline CDR1 is SGHRS and CDR2 YFSETQ. Deletions cut 4 bases from V and 3 bases from J, with 10 bases between. CDR3 nucleotides: TGCGCCAGCAGCCCTCTTGGGGACACCGGGGAGCTGTTTTTT. Its protein product is CASSPLGDTGELFF.

This clonotype has at least ten counts. V and J are TRBV6-1 and TRBJ1-5; no firm D call. The CDR3 loop spans 15 amino acids. CDR1 is MNHNS, CDR2 SASEGT, per germline. V lost 2 bases, J lost 6 bases, and 14 bases lay in between. Here the CDR3 DNA reads TGTGCCAGCAGTGAAATGGATTCAACAAGTCAGCCCCAGCATTTT. It translates to CASSEMDSTSQPQHF.

The genes are TRBV5-1 and TRBJ1-2, with 8 bases aligning to TRBD1. V was pared by 5 bases and J by 8 bases, with 11 bases of the junction left unmatched. Germline V gene sequence: CDR1 SGHRS, CDR2 YFSETQ. CDR3 size: 14 residues. The CDR3: CASSSTGERKGYTF. The CDR3 nucleotides read TGCGCCAGCAGTTCGACAGGGGAGCGTAAGGGCTACACCTTC.

The rearrangement joins TRBV19 to TRBJ2-2, with D tentatively TRBD2 (5 bases). The CDR3 sequence is 17 residues long. V was clipped by 5 bases and J by 3 bases, with 19 bases between them. Germline CDR1 is LNHDA and CDR2 is SQIVND (reference sequence). CDR3 in amino acids: CASSLAISPLDTGELFF. CDR3 bases: TGTGCCAGTAGTCTAGCTATAAGTCCCCTCGACACCGGGGAGCTGTTTTTT.

In this sample, this clonotype turned up many times. The chain joins TRBV28 to TRBJ1-3; the D gene is possibly TRBD1 (5 bases). The CDR3 runs 15 residues. Germline loops: CDR1 MDHEN, CDR2 SYDVKM. V was cut by 8 bases and J by 3 bases, with 17 bases left in between. CDR3 amino acids: CASAPQGAYGNTIYF. CDR3 in DNA: TGTGCCAGCGCCCCTCAGGGTGCTTATGGAAACACCATATATTTT.

In its sample, this clonotype was seen many times. The chain carries TRBV7-8 and TRBJ2-1, with 8 bases that match TRBD2. This CDR3 is 15 amino acids long. Germline V CDR1 and CDR2: SGHVS, FQNEAQ. J gave up 8 bases and V 1 base, and 7 bases lay outside the gene matches. CDR3 in amino acids: CASSLEAGTSDEQFF. The CDR3, as DNA: TGTGCCAGCAGCTTAGAAGCCGGGACTAGTGATGAGCAGTTCTTC.

This chain uses TRBV7-3 with TRBJ2-7; 7 bases fit TRBD1. In germline, CDR1 is SGHTA, CDR2 FQGTGA. This CDR3 is built from 14 residues. Trimming at V came to 1 base and at J to 3 bases, leaving 3 bases not matched to a gene. CDR3 sequence reads: CASSLIQGSYEQYF. The CDR3 coding sequence is TGTGCCAGCAGCTTAATACAGGGGAGCTACGAGCAGTACTTC.

The rearrangement links TRBV11-2 to TRBJ2-3, with D possibly TRBD1 on 5 matching bases. Germline CDR1 SGHAT, CDR2 FQNNGV. The CDR3 is 16 residues long. The V gene lost 2 bases and the J gene lost 1 base, with 13 bases spanning the gap. The CDR3 spells CASSLWSQERTDTQYF. DNA for the CDR3: TGTGCCAGCAGCTTATGGTCACAGGAACGCACAGATACGCAGTATTTT.

This clonotype appeared many times. This chain connects TRBV20-1 to TRBJ1-2; D is perhaps TRBD1 (6 bases). From germline, CDR1 is DFQATT and CDR2 SNEGSKA (reference sequence). V lost 5 bases and J lost 4, with 14 bases in between. This CDR3 is built from 13 residues. CDR3 bases: TGCAGTGCTGAGATGGGGGGCGGCTATGGCTACACCTTC. This encodes CSAEMGGGYGYTF.

Only a few counts were recorded for this clonotype. The V gene is TRBV18, the J gene TRBJ1-3; D is unresolved. From germline, CDR1 is KGHSH and CDR2 LQKENI. The CDR3 is 15 amino acids. Deletions cut 1 base from V and 0 bases from J, with 7 bases between. CDR3 DNA: TGTGCCAGCTCACCACGGGAACACTCTGGAAACACCATATATTTT. Its protein is CASSPREHSGNTIYF.

This clonotype turned up a few times. The chain employs TRBV24-1 and TRBJ2-5; D is perhaps TRBD2 (5 bases). The CDR3 has 12 amino acids. V dropped 5 bases and J dropped 4 bases, with 7 bases sitting between them. Germline assignment: CDR1 KGHDR and CDR2 SFDVKD. The DNA of the CDR3 is TGTGCCACCAGTGGGGCGGGAGAGACCCAGTACTTC. Protein product: CATSGAGETQYF.

The chain couples TRBV5-1 to TRBJ2-5; perhaps D is TRBD1 or TRBD2 (5 bases each). This CDR3 region has 14 residues. V was cut by 4 bases and J by 3 bases, with 13 bases left in between. Germline V gene data show CDR1 as SGHRS and CDR2 as YFSETQ. This CDR3 reads CASSPGTVEETQYF. DNA of the CDR3: TGCGCCAGCAGCCCCGGGACGGTTGAAGAGACCCAGTACTTC.

Only a few counts were recorded for this clonotype. V gene TRBV5-1 combines with J gene TRBJ1-1; maybe TRBD1 (5 bases). The CDR3 has 15 residues. V lost 7 bases to trimming and J lost 2 bases, with 18 bases between them. The germline CDR1 and CDR2 sequences are SGHRS and YFSETQ. CDR3 sequence: CASLIEPGGNTEAFF. The CDR3 DNA reads as TGCGCCAGCCTGATTGAACCGGGGGGTAACACTGAAGCTTTCTTT. The full variable domain, its missing parts supplied by reference TRBV5-1 and TRBJ1-1, is KAGVTQTPRYLIKTRGQQVTLSCSPISGHRSVSWYQQTPGQGLQFLFEYFSETQRNKGNFPGRFSGRQFSNSRSEMNVSTLELGDSALYLCASLIEPGGNTEAFFGQGTRLTVV.

The sample holds many counts of this clonotype. The chain uses TRBV6-5 and TRBJ2-7; TRBD2 agrees at 13 bases. The V gene's germline CDR1 is MNHEY and CDR2 SVGAGI. There are 16 residues in the CDR3. V shed 0 bases and J 2 bases; nucleotides not matched to a gene: 1. CDR3 nucleotides: TGTGCCAGCAGTTACTCCGGGACTAGCGGGACCTACGAGCAGTACTTC. Its translation is CASSYSGTSGTYEQYF.

This clonotype has a count of ten or more. The chain employs TRBV12-3 or TRBV12-4 and TRBJ2-7; D unresolved. The CDR3 contains 15 residues. V dropped 6 bases and J dropped 0 bases, with 15 bases sitting between them. The CDR3 here is CASSPGVSTSYEQYF. In nucleotides, the CDR3 is TGTGCCAGCAGCCCTGGCGTCAGCACCTCCTACGAGCAGTACTTC.

The sample holds a few counts of this clonotype. V and J are TRBV18 and TRBJ1-1, with 9 bases matching TRBD1. CDR1 KGHSH and CDR2 LQKENI come from the germline V gene. Trimming removed 2 bases from V and 4 bases from J; junction bases left unmatched: 5. CDR3 length: 15 amino acids. The CDR3 DNA follows: TGTGCCAGCTCACCAGGACAGGGGTACGGCACTGAAGCTTTCTTT. Its translation is CASSPGQGYGTEAFF.

This clonotype was picked up many times. The chain links TRBV11-2 to TRBJ1-1; 7 nucleotides match TRBD1. V was clipped by 2 bases and J by 8 bases; unmatched bases: 11. There are 15 residues in the CDR3. Germline CDR1 SGHAT, CDR2 FQNNGV. CDR3 DNA sequence: TGTGCCAGCAGCTTAAGACAGGGAAGTATTTCCGAAGCTTTCTTT. It codes for CASSLRQGSISEAFF.

This clonotype occurred many times. The V call is TRBV11-2, the J call TRBJ2-3; a possible D gene is TRBD2 (5 bases). Germline lookup yields CDR1 SGHAT and CDR2 FQNNGV. This CDR3 comprises 16 residues. V shed 5 bases and J shed 2 bases, with 17 bases lying between them. The CDR3 is CASSPTRGGPTDTQYF. For the CDR3, the DNA is TGTGCCAGCAGCCCGACCCGTGGCGGGCCCACAGATACGCAGTATTTT. Using reference TRBV11-2 and TRBJ2-3 for the parts outside the CDR3, the full variable domain is EAGVAQSPRYKIIEKRQSVAFWCNPISGHATLYWYQQILGQGPKLLIQFQNNGVVDDSQLPKDRFSAERLKGVDSTLKIQPAKLEDSAVYLCASSPTRGGPTDTQYFGPGTRLTVL.